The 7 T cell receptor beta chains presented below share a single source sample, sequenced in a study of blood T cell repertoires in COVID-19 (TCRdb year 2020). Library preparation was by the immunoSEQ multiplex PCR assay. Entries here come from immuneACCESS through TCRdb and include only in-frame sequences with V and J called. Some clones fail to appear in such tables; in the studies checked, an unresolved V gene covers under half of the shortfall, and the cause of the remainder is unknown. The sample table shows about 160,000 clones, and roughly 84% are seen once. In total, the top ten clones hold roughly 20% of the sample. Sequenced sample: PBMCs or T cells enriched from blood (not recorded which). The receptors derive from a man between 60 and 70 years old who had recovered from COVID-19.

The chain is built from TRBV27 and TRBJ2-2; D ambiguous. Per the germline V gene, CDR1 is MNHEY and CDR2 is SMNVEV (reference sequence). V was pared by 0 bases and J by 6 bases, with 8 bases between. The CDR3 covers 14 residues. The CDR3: CASSLSRLAGELFF. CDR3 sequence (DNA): TGTGCCAGCAGTTTATCCCGACTCGCCGGGGAGCTGTTTTTT.

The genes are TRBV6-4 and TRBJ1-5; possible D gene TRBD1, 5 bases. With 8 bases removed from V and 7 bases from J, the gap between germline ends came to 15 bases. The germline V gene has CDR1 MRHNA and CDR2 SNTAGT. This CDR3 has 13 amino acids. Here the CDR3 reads CASLRRRVQPQHF. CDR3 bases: TGTGCCAGCCTGAGACGCAGGGTGCAGCCCCAGCATTTT.

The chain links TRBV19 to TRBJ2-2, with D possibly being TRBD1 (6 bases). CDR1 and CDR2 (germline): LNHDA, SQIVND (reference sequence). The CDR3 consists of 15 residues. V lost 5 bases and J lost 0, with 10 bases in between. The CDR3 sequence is CASSSGVANTGELFF. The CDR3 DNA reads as TGTGCCAGTAGTTCAGGGGTCGCGAACACCGGGGAGCTGTTTTTT.

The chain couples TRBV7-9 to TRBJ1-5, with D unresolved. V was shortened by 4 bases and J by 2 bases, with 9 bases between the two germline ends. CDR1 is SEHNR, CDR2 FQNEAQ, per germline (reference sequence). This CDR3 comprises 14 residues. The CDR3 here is CASSWEGGNQPQHF. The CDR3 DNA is TGTGCCAGCAGCTGGGAGGGAGGCAATCAGCCCCAGCATTTT. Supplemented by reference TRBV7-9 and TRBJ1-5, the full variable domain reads DTGVSQNPRHKITKRGQNVTFRCDPISEHNRLYWYRQTLGQGPEFLTYFQNEAQLEKSRLLSDRFSAERPKGSFSTLEIQRTEQGDSAMYLCASSWEGGNQPQHFGDGTRLSIL.

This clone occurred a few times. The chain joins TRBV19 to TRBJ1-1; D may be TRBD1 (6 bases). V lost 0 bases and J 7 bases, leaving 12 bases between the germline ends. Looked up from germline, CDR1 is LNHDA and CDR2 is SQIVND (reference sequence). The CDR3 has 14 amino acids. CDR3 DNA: TGTGCCAGTAGTATAGAGGACAGAGCGCTTGAAGCTTTCTTT. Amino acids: CASSIEDRALEAFF. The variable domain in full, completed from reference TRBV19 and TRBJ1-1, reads DGGITQSPKYLFRKEGQNVTLSCEQNLNHDAMYWYRQDPGQGLRLIYYSQIVNDFQKGDIAEGYSVSREKKESFPLTVTSAQKNPTAFYLCASSIEDRALEAFFGQGTRLTVV.

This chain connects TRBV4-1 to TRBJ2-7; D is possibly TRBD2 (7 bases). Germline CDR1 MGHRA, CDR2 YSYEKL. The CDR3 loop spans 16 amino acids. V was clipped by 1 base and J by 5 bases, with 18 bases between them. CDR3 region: CASSQVQGRARDEQYF. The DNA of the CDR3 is TGCGCCAGCAGCCAAGTCCAGGGGAGGGCCCGGGACGAGCAGTACTTC.

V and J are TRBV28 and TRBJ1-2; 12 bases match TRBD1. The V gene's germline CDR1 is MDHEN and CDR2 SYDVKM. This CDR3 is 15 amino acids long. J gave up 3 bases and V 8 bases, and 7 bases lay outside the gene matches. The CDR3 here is CASLGTGGSDYGYTF. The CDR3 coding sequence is TGTGCCAGCCTTGGGACAGGGGGCTCGGACTATGGCTACACCTTC.